Each of the 8 T cell receptor beta chains below was sequenced from the same sample in a study of T cells in Graves' hyperthyroidism and ophthalmopathy. Authors of the study amplified TCR beta CDR3 regions from RNA transcripts. HTBI primers were employed in a first-round RT-PCR of the TCR CDR3. TCRdb used MiXCR to reprocess the multiplex PCR reads, holding one entry per CDR3 protein. The table includes approximately 350,000 distinct CDR3 sequences, about 16% detected once. Sequencing used blood. The receptors were sampled from a woman in her sixties with Graves' ophthalmopathy.

The chain recombines TRBV18 with TRBJ1-6; D might be TRBD1 (5 bases). Germline V gives CDR1 KGHSH, CDR2 LQKENI. Trimming removed 6 bases at V and 6 bases at J, with 18 bases between. This CDR3 contains 16 residues. CDR3 sequence reads: CASSLTAGDFNSPLHF. Written as DNA, the CDR3 is TGTGCCAGCTCCCTAACTGCGGGGGACTTTAATTCACCCCTCCACTTT.

The V call is TRBV9, the J call TRBJ2-3; 7 bases fit TRBD2. V trimming: 1 base; J trimming: 4 bases; junction bases outside the gene matches: 6. The CDR3 totals 15 residues. Germline assignment: CDR1 SGDLS and CDR2 YYNGEE. CDR3 amino acids: CASSVTPTSSDTQYF. The CDR3 nucleotides are TGTGCCAGCAGCGTAACCCCGACTAGCTCAGATACGCAGTATTTT.

Many counts were recorded for this clonotype. CDR3 nucleotides: TGCGCCAGCAGCTTGTTAGTACTTGGTACAGATACGCAGTATTTT. Its translation is CASSLLVLGTDTQYF. This chain joins TRBV5-1 and TRBJ2-3, with D unclear. This CDR3 has 15 amino acids. Per germline, CDR1 SGHRS and CDR2 YFSETQ. V lost 1 base and J lost 3, with 12 bases in between.

This clonotype was seen many times. The chain employs TRBV7-9 and TRBJ1-1; 7 bases agree with TRBD1. V lost 5 bases and J lost 8; bases outside the gene matches: 5. Germline-derived CDR1 and CDR2 are SEHNR and FQNEAQ (reference sequence). The CDR3 runs to 12 residues. CDR3 sequence (DNA): TGTGCCAGCAGCCCAGGGGGGTCGGAAGCTTTCTTT. Residues: CASSPGGSEAFF.

Ten or more counts support this clonotype. This chain connects TRBV30 to TRBJ1-1; D is unclear. The CDR3 is 11 residues long. The germline V and J ends were trimmed by 3 bases and 5 bases, with 7 bases remaining between them. CDR1 GTSNPN and CDR2 SVGIG come from the germline V gene (reference sequence). In DNA, the CDR3 is TGTGCCTGGAGCGCGGAAACTGAAGCTTTCTTT. It yields the protein CAWSAETEAFF. Using reference TRBV30 and TRBJ1-1 for the parts outside the CDR3, the full variable domain is SQTIHQWPATLVQPVGSPLSLECTVEGTSNPNLYWYRQAAGRGLQLLFYSVGIGQISSEVPQNLSASRPQDRQFILSSKKLLLSDSGFYLCAWSAETEAFFGQGTRLTVV.

The chain employs TRBV3-1 and TRBJ2-2; tentative D call: TRBD2 (6 bases). Trimming took 4 bases from V and 4 from J, leaving 19 bases between them. Germline V gives CDR1 LGHDT, CDR2 YNNKEL (reference sequence). The CDR3 spans 17 residues. CDR3 DNA: TGTGCCAGCAGCCCGCCTGTTACGGGAGTGGGCACCGGGGAGCTGTTTTTT. This encodes CASSPPVTGVGTGELFF.

The sample holds many counts of this clonotype. The CDR3 nucleotides read TGTGCCAGCAGTTTAATGGCCAGGGTAGTCGCCGGGGAGCTGTTTTTT. Protein sequence: CASSLMARVVAGELFF. The rearrangement joins TRBV12-3 or TRBV12-4 to TRBJ2-2; D is possibly TRBD1 (5 bases). Trimming took off 2 bases at V and 6 bases at J, with 16 bases between the two ends. The CDR3 is made up of 16 amino acids.

This clonotype has only a few counts. V gene TRBV9 combines with J gene TRBJ2-7; 8 nucleotides align to TRBD1. With V trimmed by 5 bases and J by 6 bases, 10 bases remained unmatched. Germline CDR1 SGDLS, CDR2 YYNGEE. The length of the CDR3 is 14 residues. The CDR3 region is CASSERIDRGEQYF. DNA for the CDR3: TGTGCCAGCAGTGAACGAATCGACAGGGGCGAGCAGTACTTC.